This entry lists 32 T cell receptor beta chains sequenced from one sample in a study of cytomegalovirus exposure and HLA in healthy donors. The primer mix had 60 Vbeta and 13 Jbeta primers. The table came from immunoSEQ multiplex PCR; TCRdb's copy has only in-frame clones and leaves some out. The repertoire consists of about 150,000 clones, with around 9.7% occurring once and the leading ten covering 1.5% to 2%. Sample: PBMCs. These receptors were collected from a man aged 50 to 60 in good health and CMV-seronegative.

This clone was recorded at least ten times. This chain connects TRBV6-5 to TRBJ2-5, with 15 bases aligning to TRBD2. The germline V gene encodes CDR1 MNHEY and CDR2 SVGAGI. This CDR3 is 16 amino acids long. V lost 0 bases, J lost 4 bases, and 0 bases stayed unmatched. CDR3 loop: CASSYSGLAGGETQYF. As DNA, the CDR3 is TGTGCCAGCAGTTACTCGGGACTAGCGGGGGGAGAGACCCAGTACTTC.

The V and J genes are TRBV27 and TRBJ1-1; a weak D match, TRBD1 (5 bases). Germline CDR1 is MNHEY and CDR2 is SMNVEV (reference sequence). CDR3 size: 14 residues. V gave up 5 bases and J gave up 4 bases, with 14 bases separating them. This CDR3 is CASSLRTRSTEAFF. CDR3 nucleotide sequence: TGTGCCAGCAGTCTAAGGACAAGGAGCACTGAAGCTTTCTTT.

This clone was seen a few times. The rearrangement joins TRBV4-1 to TRBJ1-2, with a weak D call TRBD1 (5 bases). Germline CDR1 MGHRA, CDR2 YSYEKL. The CDR3 length is 15 residues. V was cut by 0 bases and J by 0 bases, with 8 bases left in between. The DNA for the CDR3 is TGCGCCAGCAGCCAAGAAGGGGTACCTAACTATGGCTACACCTTC. Its protein product is CASSQEGVPNYGYTF.

The chain carries TRBV7-8 and TRBJ2-3; 9 nucleotides line up with TRBD1. Germline loops: CDR1 SGHVS, CDR2 FQNEAQ. This CDR3 region has 15 residues. V shed 5 bases, J shed 1 base, and the junction held 4 bases outside the gene matches. This chain's CDR3 is CASSSNRGRTDTQYF. The CDR3 nucleotides read TGTGCCAGCAGCAGTAACAGGGGGCGCACAGATACGCAGTATTTT.

This sequence joins TRBV10-1 and TRBJ2-2, with 7 bases that match TRBD1. J lost 5 bases, V lost 6 bases, and 0 bases had no gene match. This CDR3 has 12 amino acids. Germline V CDR1 and CDR2: WNHNN, SYGVQD (reference sequence). As DNA, the CDR3 is TGCGCCAGCAGCAGGGGGACCGGGGAGCTGTTTTTT. This sequence encodes CASSRGTGELFF.

This clone was observed a few times. The chain carries TRBV6-4 and TRBJ2-1; 8 bases are shared with TRBD2. Germline values: CDR1 MRHNA, CDR2 SNTAGT. V lost 0 bases to trimming and J lost 5 bases; unmatched junction nucleotides: 3. This CDR3 comprises 15 residues. CDR3 DNA sequence: TGTGCCAGCAGTGACTCACGGGGGGGCGACAATGAGCAGTTCTTC. Its protein product is CASSDSRGGDNEQFF.

This clone was recorded a few times. V and J are TRBV5-1 and TRBJ2-7, with D possibly matching TRBD1 (5 bases). Trimming left V 0 bases short and J 5 bases short, with 15 bases between. Germline CDR1 reads SGHRS; CDR2 reads YFSETQ. The CDR3 sequence is 15 residues long. In nucleotides, the CDR3 is TGCGCCAGCAGCTTGGCCGAAGGGGCGCAAAACGAGCAGTACTTC. Amino acids: CASSLAEGAQNEQYF.

The chain has TRBV11-2 and TRBJ1-1; 7 bases line up with TRBD1. Germline trimming cut 5 bases from V and 1 base from J; bases unmatched to any gene: 4. The CDR3 is 14 amino acids. Germline CDR1 SGHAT, CDR2 FQNNGV. CDR3 residues: CASSPRTGNTEAFF. CDR3 nucleotide sequence: TGTGCCAGCAGCCCGAGGACAGGGAACACTGAAGCTTTCTTT. Full variable domain (rest looked up from reference TRBV11-2 and TRBJ1-1): EAGVAQSPRYKIIEKRQSVAFWCNPISGHATLYWYQQILGQGPKLLIQFQNNGVVDDSQLPKDRFSAERLKGVDSTLKIQPAKLEDSAVYLCASSPRTGNTEAFFGQGTRLTVV.

This clone was found a few times. The chain links TRBV7-3 to TRBJ1-1, with TRBD1 matching over 7 bases. The germline V gene has CDR1 SGHTA and CDR2 FQGTGA. The CDR3 spans 15 residues. V lost 5 bases and J lost 1; bases outside the gene matches: 7. The CDR3 is CASSPRTGANTEAFF. CDR3 DNA: TGTGCCAGCAGCCCAAGGACAGGTGCGAACACTGAAGCTTTCTTT.

This clone came up a few times. The chain couples TRBV28 to TRBJ1-4; possibly TRBD1 for D (6 bases). The germline V and J ends were trimmed by 5 bases and 8 bases, with 18 bases remaining between them. The CDR3 length is 15 residues. Germline lookup yields CDR1 MDHEN and CDR2 SYDVKM. Here the CDR3 DNA reads TGTGCCAGCAGTCCGAGGGGGGGCCCATCGGAAAAACTGTTTTTT. Translated, it gives CASSPRGGPSEKLFF.

This clone was seen only a few times. The chain recombines TRBV11-3 with TRBJ2-1; D possibly corresponds to TRBD1 (7 bases). The CDR3 has 16 residues. CDR1 is SGHNT, CDR2 YENEEA, per germline. Deletions cut 1 base from V and 1 base from J, with 11 bases between. CDR3 residues: CASSLVSGGSYNEQFF. In nucleotides, the CDR3 is TGTGCCAGCAGCTTAGTGTCAGGGGGGTCCTACAATGAGCAGTTCTTC.

This clone is a singleton in its sample. V is TRBV4-1 and J is TRBJ1-2; 7 bases match TRBD1. Trimming cost V 0 bases and J 4 bases; bases outside gene matches: 2. CDR3 length: 14 residues. CDR1 MGHRA and CDR2 YSYEKL come from the germline V gene. DNA for the CDR3: TGCGCCAGCAGCCAAGACGACAGGGTCTATGGCTACACCTTC. Translated, it gives CASSQDDRVYGYTF.

This clone has just a few counts. The chain employs TRBV28 and TRBJ1-1; TRBD1 agrees at 7 bases. The CDR3 totals 16 residues. The J segment lost 1 base and the V segment lost 5 bases, leaving 10 bases of the junction unmatched. In germline, CDR1 is MDHEN, CDR2 SYDVKM. The CDR3 coding sequence is TGTGCCAGCAGTCCTCGGACAGGTACTGGGAACACTGAAGCTTTCTTT. It encodes CASSPRTGTGNTEAFF.

This clone occurred a few times. This chain connects TRBV19 to TRBJ1-5, with D perhaps TRBD1 (6 bases). Per the germline V gene, CDR1 is LNHDA and CDR2 is SQIVND (reference sequence). The CDR3 runs to 15 residues. Deletions cut 3 bases from V and 0 bases from J, with 9 bases between. CDR3 in DNA: TGTGCCAGTAGTATCGGACAGCATAGCAATCAGCCCCAGCATTTT. It translates to CASSIGQHSNQPQHF.

V usage is TRBV2 and J usage is TRBJ2-6; the D gene is possibly TRBD1 (7 bases). Trimming left V 6 bases short and J 0 bases short, with 15 bases between. Germline V gene lookup returns CDR1 SNHLY and CDR2 FYNNEI. CDR3 length: 17 residues. CDR3 nucleotides: TGTGCCAGCAGCACCCCAGGGGGGTTCTCTGGGGCCAACGTCCTGACTTTC. The encoded protein is CASSTPGGFSGANVLTF.

The rearrangement uses TRBV5-8 and TRBJ2-1; 8 bases are shared with TRBD2. The germline V gene encodes CDR1 SGHTS and CDR2 YDEGEE. The CDR3 covers 14 residues. The junction had 7 bases not matched to a gene; V was cut back by 7 bases and J by 4 bases. CDR3 nucleotide sequence: TGTGCCAGCTGGAGGCAGCGGGGGTACAATGAGCAGTTCTTC. This codes for CASWRQRGYNEQFF.

This clone was found a few times. CDR3 coding DNA: TGTGCCAGCAGTCTCGCGCTCACAGATACGCAGTATTTT. It yields the protein CASSLALTDTQYF. The chain recombines TRBV6-4 with TRBJ2-3; D remains unclear. The V end lost 5 bases, the J end lost 2 bases, and 8 bases lay between the germline ends. This CDR3 is built from 13 residues. CDR1 and CDR2 from the germline V gene are MRHNA and SNTAGT.

This chain uses TRBV29-1 with TRBJ1-2, with D possibly matching TRBD1 (5 bases). This CDR3 has 11 residues. In germline, CDR1 is SQVTM, CDR2 ANQGSEA. Between the trimmed V and J ends, which lost 4 bases and 8 bases, there was a span of 11 bases. CDR3 protein: CSVGQTDGYTF. The CDR3 DNA sequence: TGCAGCGTTGGACAGACTGACGGCTACACCTTC.

The chain is built from TRBV10-3 and TRBJ2-7, with 8 bases aligning to TRBD1. Losses at the gene ends were 6 bases for V and 4 bases for J; bases not matched to a gene: 11. Looked up from germline, CDR1 is ENHRY and CDR2 is SYGVKD. The CDR3 spans 15 residues. CDR3 sequence (DNA): TGTGCCATCAGGAACTCCGGGACAGGCGGATACGAGCAGTACTTC. This codes for CAIRNSGTGGYEQYF.

The chain is built from TRBV6-5 and TRBJ1-1, with D perhaps TRBD1 (6 bases). Germline V lookup: CDR1 MNHEY, CDR2 SVGAGI. The CDR3 loop spans 15 amino acids. V was shortened by 6 bases and J by 1 base, with 15 bases between the two germline ends. The CDR3 DNA follows: TGTGCCAGCAGACTCGACGGGACAACGAACACTGAAGCTTTCTTT. This translates into CASRLDGTTNTEAFF.

CDR3 coding DNA: TGTGCCAGCAGTTACGGAATGAGAGGGGAGGGTGGCTACACCTTC. It translates to CASSYGMRGEGGYTF. This chain joins TRBV6-6 and TRBJ1-2, with a possible D match to TRBD1 (5 bases). CDR3 length: 15 residues. Deletions cut 2 bases from V and 7 bases from J, with 17 bases between. Germline CDR1 and CDR2: MNHNY and SVGAGI (reference sequence).

Only a few counts were recorded for this clone. This rearrangement joins TRBV30 to TRBJ1-6; 10 bases line up with TRBD1. CDR1 and CDR2 (germline): GTSNPN, SVGIG (reference sequence). The CDR3 has 14 amino acids. The trim removed 4 bases at V and 9 bases at J, leaving 6 bases unmatched. This chain's CDR3 is CAWKARTGGSPLHF. CDR3 DNA: TGTGCCTGGAAGGCACGGACAGGGGGTTCACCCCTCCACTTT.

The table lists this clone with a few counts. This rearrangement joins TRBV11-2 to TRBJ2-1; D is ambiguous. V gave up 3 bases and J gave up 5 bases, with 8 bases separating them. Germline CDR1 SGHAT, CDR2 FQNNGV. There are 13 residues in the CDR3. This CDR3 is CASSLGQNNEQFF. The CDR3, as DNA: TGTGCCAGCAGCTTGGGCCAGAACAATGAGCAGTTCTTC.

This sequence joins TRBV27 and TRBJ1-2; maybe TRBD1 (5 bases). CDR3 size: 14 residues. CDR1 is MNHEY, CDR2 SMNVEV, per germline (reference sequence). V was shortened by 2 bases and J by 3 bases, with 10 bases between the two germline ends. This CDR3 reads CASSLGEQDYGYTF. CDR3 DNA: TGTGCCAGCAGTTTAGGAGAACAGGACTATGGCTACACCTTC.

V gene TRBV27 combines with J gene TRBJ1-6, with TRBD1 as a possible D gene (6 bases). CDR3 size: 16 residues. V was clipped by 4 bases and J by 8 bases, with 18 bases between them. CDR1 and CDR2 (germline): MNHEY, SMNVEV (reference sequence). The DNA of the CDR3 is TGTGCCAGCAGTTGGTGGACAGAGAATACGGATTCACCCCTCCACTTT. Its protein is CASSWWTENTDSPLHF.

A few counts support this clone. This sequence joins TRBV6-4 and TRBJ2-3; TRBD2 matches 8 bases. The CDR3 is made up of 14 amino acids. The ends lost 6 bases at V and 3 bases at J; junction bases unmatched: 5. The germline V gene has CDR1 MRHNA and CDR2 SNTAGT. This CDR3 is CASSGGDGTDTQYF. The CDR3 DNA follows: TGTGCCAGCAGCGGGGGGGACGGAACAGATACGCAGTATTTT.

The chain employs TRBV5-6 and TRBJ2-3; TRBD1 aligns across 9 bases. The length of the CDR3 is 15 residues. Germline V gene data show CDR1 as SGHDT and CDR2 as YYEEEE. V was pared by 0 bases and J by 4 bases, with 3 bases of the junction left unmatched. DNA of the CDR3: TGTGCCAGCAGCTTGGACAGGGGGCGGGCAGATACGCAGTATTTT. Its protein is CASSLDRGRADTQYF.

This clone was counted only a few times. The chain links TRBV7-6 to TRBJ2-1; D is possibly TRBD1 (5 bases). The CDR3 covers 13 residues. Looked up from germline, CDR1 is SGHVS and CDR2 is FNYEAQ. V gave up 1 base and J gave up 5 bases, with 6 bases separating them. The CDR3, as DNA: TGTGCCAGCAGCTTAGACAGGAACAATGAGCAGTTCTTC. Its translation is CASSLDRNNEQFF.

The CDR3: CASGGQGVTYEQYF. For the CDR3, the DNA is TGTGCCAGCGGGGGACAGGGAGTAACCTACGAGCAGTACTTC. The chain has TRBV10-3 and TRBJ2-7, with 9 bases matching TRBD1. Germline CDR1 and CDR2: ENHRY and SYGVKD. The CDR3 is made up of 14 amino acids. Germline trimming cut 10 bases from V and 2 bases from J; bases unmatched to any gene: 9.

This clone was found a few times. The chain recombines TRBV18 with TRBJ2-1; the D gene is possibly TRBD2 (6 bases). The CDR3 runs to 15 residues. Between the trimmed V and J ends, which lost 0 bases and 3 bases, there was a span of 9 bases. In germline, CDR1 is KGHSH, CDR2 LQKENI. As DNA, the CDR3 is TGTGCCAGCTCACCACCCGCCGGGGGCTACAATGAGCAGTTCTTC. Amino acids: CASSPPAGGYNEQFF.

This clone was counted a few times. The chain couples TRBV14 to TRBJ2-2; TRBD1 agrees at 10 bases. V trimming: 2 bases; J trimming: 8 bases; junction bases outside the gene matches: 8. This CDR3 is 16 amino acids long. In germline, CDR1 is SGHDN, CDR2 FVKESK. CDR3 in DNA: TGTGCCAGCAGCCAATTGGACAGGGGGAAAAGAGGGGAGCTGTTTTTT. Translation: CASSQLDRGKRGELFF.

The gene calls are TRBV6-6 and TRBJ1-1; D not resolved. CDR1 is MNHNY, CDR2 SVGAGI, per germline (reference sequence). V was pared by 5 bases and J by 1 base, with 14 bases between. This CDR3 contains 15 residues. This CDR3 is CASSDLSRQNTEAFF. The CDR3 nucleotides read TGTGCCAGCAGTGACCTTTCGCGGCAGAACACTGAAGCTTTCTTT.